This TCR beta chain is drawn from a study of cytomegalovirus exposure and HLA in healthy donors (dated by TCRdb to about 2017). At the level of the whole study: In an earlier analysis of 550 to 750 of the donors, 276 Gb of sequence data and 90 million to 130 million unique TCR beta sequences from 180 million or so T cells were reported. An early release that covered roughly 600 HLA-typed donors contained about 300 gigabases of sequencing data and 75 million to 100 million unique TCR sequences. Of the roughly 400 genotyped donors, around 81% fell in the genetic ancestry cluster associated with self-reported Caucasian donors. The study aimed to test whether cataloging public T cell receptors could reveal signatures of past pathogen exposure. The study profiled the T cell repertoires of around 700 subjects by immunosequencing and related them to cytomegalovirus serostatus. Besides the first cohort of around 670 subjects, a separate validation cohort made up of 120 different subjects was used. The study combined high-throughput TCR immunosequencing, statistical association of individual TCRs with disease status, and machine learning to predict cytomegalovirus infection status. To study patterns of TCR occurrence, a later analysis re-analyzed previously published TCR beta repertoires from around 700 donors and added high-resolution HLA genotyping. Rather than using new phenotypic data, the later analysis identified candidate immune exposures from TCR beta sequences and from how often those sequences occurred across donors. In an earlier analysis of about 590 of the donors, high-throughput TCR beta sequencing was used to judge whether each TCR beta V gene segment behaved as functional or pseudogenic. Donor age, sex, ethnicity and CMV serostatus were compiled alongside the repertoire data. A later genetic analysis took genome-wide SNP genotypes for about 55% of the roughly 700 donors and used that subset as a discovery cohort. All discovery cohort repertoires had been generated on a single sequencing platform. Class I and class II HLA loci were covered by the typing at four-digit resolution. The number of typed donors differed by locus: about 620-640 for A, B, C, DRB1 and DQB1; approximately 520 for DQA1; roughly 600 for DPA1; and approximately 450 for DPB1. A handful of DR-DQ haplotypes were handled as single units for association and clustering because linkage in the cohort was strong. Across around 400 genotyped donors of the cohort, an average of about 240,000 unique TCR beta nucleotide sequences per donor were sequenced, and approximately 19% of those sequences were non-productive. General conclusions and limits of the study: The cohort was sequenced for TCR beta chains only, and without alpha or paired-chain data the features that could be detected were limited. Roughly uniform sequencing depth across donors was assumed in presence/absence analyses, although this assumption may not hold. While some public TCRs were present in many individuals, most TCR sequences turned up only very rarely across donors. A later analysis reported that several top co-occurrence clusters appeared linked to parvovirus B19, influenza, CMV and Epstein-Barr virus. HLA typing was unavailable for some donors at each locus, so association tests used only the typed subset. A total of 164 TCR beta chains were listed by the study as associated with cytomegalovirus. Broadly in line with IMGT annotations, most TCR beta V segments showed up in productive rearrangements about 87% or about 30% of the time in an earlier analysis of around 550 of the donors. For the cohort, immune exposure information was limited to CMV serostatus. The 87-base-pair reads could not distinguish some IMGT-functional V segments, including TRBV6-2 and TRBV6-3, so those segments were excluded. A further reported finding was that TCR beta sequences accurately predicted the HLA-A and HLA-B alleles for most subjects in the first cohort. When HLA alleles, especially DR and DQ, strongly co-occurred, TCR associations were difficult to assign to individual alleles. The earlier analysis of some 540 of the donors excluded 15 to 20 rarely observed V segments, including chromosome 9 orphons, because counts were too low. Correlated functional status among segregating V segments might be attributable to linkage disequilibrium, but an unknown experimental factor could not be ruled out. A later analysis associated 15,000 to 20,000 TCR beta sequences with specific HLA alleles at a false discovery rate of 0.05. Cytomegalovirus status was reported to be diagnosed by the classifier with high specificity and sensitivity in both the original and validation cohorts. A group of highly shared sequence variants was considered likely to be a technical artifact of the sequencing pipeline. In a later genetic analysis, fewer N-insertions in productive TCRs were reported among donors in an Asian-associated ancestry cluster than the approximately 710-donor mean. It was suggested by the authors that the approach could potentially be generalized to other disease states and immunological phenotypes. An association between a missense DCLRE1C variant and V-gene and J-gene trimming of TCR beta chains was found in a later genetic analysis and replicated in an independent cohort. According to a later analysis, TCR association rates differed among HLA loci, with DRB1 alleles showing the most associated TCRs and HLA-C alleles showing the fewest. In vitro tests confirmed that three of the cytomegalovirus-associated TCR beta chains recognize cytomegalovirus antigens. A later analysis found that most CMV-associated TCR beta chains appeared HLA-restricted, with HLA associations seemingly driven largely by CMV exposure. Compared with equally common non-associated chains, HLA-associated TCR beta chains in a later analysis were more clonally expanded and had lower generation probabilities.

As for this clone: Its specific antigen is unknown. Nothing much larger sits one base from this clone, and base qualities are not available.

Libraries were constructed by the immunoSEQ multiplex PCR assay. For the multiplex PCR, a mixture combining 60 forward primers for TCR Vbeta segments and 13 reverse primers for TCR Jbeta segments was used. The CDR3 region of rearranged TCR beta genes was amplified from genomic DNA by a multiplex PCR assay. The Illumina HiSeq System was used to sequence the amplified TCR beta libraries as 87-base-pair reads. Turning to the authors' computational methods: In a later analysis, tens of millions of unique TCR beta chains were counted across the roughly 670 repertoires, and roughly 10 million of these chains were shared by at least two donors. To remove PCR and sequencing errors, raw reads were error-corrected and collapsed into unique sequences using a nearest-neighbor algorithm that merged closely related sequences. CDR3 sequences were aligned to IMGT reference sequences to assign V, D and J gene segments. For a sequence to be retained, a match of at least six nucleotides was required to both a V gene segment and a J gene segment. A rearrangement was called productive if the CDR3 had no stop codons and remained in frame with V and J, and every other rearrangement was called non-productive. Following IMGT convention, CDR3 was defined as the stretch from the second conserved V-encoded cysteine up to the conserved J-encoded phenylalanine. In an earlier analysis of some 550 of the donors, sequences lacking an unambiguous match to a single V gene segment were excluded. An earlier analysis of a few hundred of the donors called V segments functional above 56.7% productive rearrangements and segregating when the between-donor standard deviation exceeded 5%. A statistical classification framework was built for diagnosing cytomegalovirus status from the catalog of TCR beta chain sequences. In a later analysis, TCR nucleotide sequences were compared against IMGT/GENE-DB human TR gene sequences so that V and J genes could be assigned. In a later analysis, CDR3 sequences and most-parsimonious VDJ recombination scenarios were assigned using the TCRdist pipeline. In a later analysis, each TCR beta chain was defined by its CDR3 amino acid sequence together with its V-gene family, and reads without a unique V-gene family were excluded. To address suspected cross-contamination and a sequencing artifact, a later analysis removed some 620 highly shared, low-generation-probability nucleotide sequences. A later analysis calculated a clonal expansion index for each public chain from normalized within-repertoire ranks of inferred template counts. A later analysis computed generation probabilities with a VDJ recombination model fitted to out-of-frame rearrangements, and checked the results against IGoR. A later analysis scored TCR-TCR, TCR-HLA and TCR-CMV co-occurrence with hypergeometric tests, applying a repertoire-size bias correction to TCR pairs. In a later analysis, false discovery rates were estimated by permuting HLA or CMV assignments 20 times. In a later analysis, co-occurring TCRs were grouped using DBSCAN, with TCRdist sequence similarity added in when clustering inside HLA-allele-positive subsets. Repertoires with fewer than 30,000 or more than 120,000 public chains were left out of co-occurrence clustering, as were five repertoires with anomalous nucleotide sharing. Not all clones reach the TCRdb copy of this immuneACCESS table, which keeps in-frame sequences only. Checked studies attribute under half of the gap to unresolved V genes and leave the rest unexplained. V, J and clone size were drawn from that table, and D and trimming were deduced from the DNA. The sample table contains under 95,000 clones; only one count was recorded for around 75% of them. The ten largest make up about 15% of the sample.

V is shortened by 6 bases, J by 0 bases, and the region joining them spans 12 bases. Spanning cysteine to phenylalanine, the CDR3 consists of 13 amino acids. The CDR3 DNA has 39 bases and is translated from base 1. CDR1 is given as SQVTM and CDR2 as ANQGSEA, both from the germline V gene. In total, 500 to 700 healthy bone marrow donors made up the cohort. Cohort members were all nominally healthy when sampled, although unrecorded immune exposures were likely present. The donor was CMV seropositive and belonged to the group of 250 to 300 seropositive cohort members. Each donor provided a peripheral blood sample, and peripheral blood mononuclear cells were used for TCR beta sequencing. The Qiagen DNeasy Blood Extraction Kit was used to extract genomic DNA from the blood cell samples.

The rearranged segments are TRBV29-1 and TRBJ2-7; the D segment could be TRBD2, given 6 matching bases. The receptor was isolated from a woman aged 35 to 49 in good health and CMV-seropositive. Sequencing used PBMCs. The CDR3 region reads CSVRRGDSYEQYF. The nucleotide sequence reads TGCAGCGTGCGACGCGGGGACTCCTACGAGCAGTACTTC.